Below, 13 T cell receptor beta chains from the same sample are listed, as sequenced in a study of blood T cell repertoires in COVID-19. Method: immunoSEQ multiplex PCR; TCRdb's copy keeps in-frame clones and lacks some. The sample includes about 360,000 clones, more than 75% of them seen just once. Sequenced material: peripheral blood. The receptor set was obtained from a human donor in a cohort sampled during active COVID-19.

The V and J genes are TRBV27 and TRBJ1-2; D possibly corresponds to TRBD1 (6 bases). The germline gives CDR1 MNHEY, CDR2 SMNVEV (reference sequence). Trimming left V 5 bases short and J 2 bases short, with 15 bases between. This CDR3 comprises 15 residues. This CDR3 is CASSPSRDNNYGYTF. The DNA of the CDR3 is TGTGCCAGCAGTCCCAGCCGGGACAACAACTATGGCTACACCTTC.

This chain uses TRBV28 with TRBJ2-3, with 7 positions matching TRBD2. This CDR3 spans 17 amino acids. After removal of 5 bases from V and 0 bases from J, the junction contained 11 bases not matched to a gene. The germline gives CDR1 MDHEN, CDR2 SYDVKM. The CDR3 protein is CASSPWGGATSTDTQYF. The CDR3 DNA sequence: TGTGCCAGCAGTCCATGGGGGGGAGCTACTAGCACAGATACGCAGTATTTT.

The chain has TRBV9 and TRBJ2-5, with 7 nucleotides matching TRBD1. Germline V gives CDR1 SGDLS, CDR2 YYNGEE. Unmatched junction bases numbered 0, after V lost 3 bases and J lost 1 base. The CDR3 length is 13 residues. The CDR3 DNA reads TGTGCCAGCAGCGGGGACAGCCAAGAGACCCAGTACTTC. Residues: CASSGDSQETQYF.

The chain has TRBV3-1 (or the pseudogene TRBV3-2) and TRBJ2-7; 8 bases align to TRBD2. From germline, CDR1 is LGHDT and CDR2 YNNKEL (reference sequence). V was clipped by 2 bases and J by 3 bases; unmatched bases: 6. This CDR3 has 15 amino acids. The CDR3 region is CASSQQAGVFYEQYF. DNA of the CDR3: TGTGCCAGCAGCCAACAAGCGGGAGTGTTCTACGAGCAGTACTTC.

This chain uses TRBV10-3 with TRBJ2-1, with 9 nucleotides matching TRBD2. V lost 4 bases, J lost 7 bases, and 8 bases stayed unmatched. From germline, CDR1 is ENHRY and CDR2 SYGVKD. The CDR3 is made up of 15 amino acids. CDR3 in DNA: TGTGCCATCAGTGGGCCTGAGCGGGGGGTAAATGAGCAGTTCTTC. Protein: CAISGPERGVNEQFF.

The chain couples TRBV14 to TRBJ1-5; D is ambiguous. This CDR3 contains 13 residues. CDR1 is SGHDN and CDR2 is FVKESK in the germline V gene. The CDR3 nucleotides read TGTGTTCTGGAGGGTTTCAGAAATCAGCCCCAGCATTTT. Translated: CVLEGFRNQPQHF.

This clone was counted a single time. The rearrangement joins TRBV7-9 to TRBJ2-5; tentative D call: TRBD1 (6 bases). Germline CDR1 reads SEHNR; CDR2 reads FQNEAQ (reference sequence). V shed 2 bases and J shed 5 bases, with 15 bases lying between them. This CDR3 has 15 residues. The CDR3 sequence: CASSLRAGDGETQYF. The CDR3 region has the DNA TGTGCCAGCAGCTTACGGGCAGGGGATGGGGAGACCCAGTACTTC.

V is TRBV20-1 and J is TRBJ2-3, with no clear D. Trimming left V 3 bases short and J 6 bases short, with 4 bases between. CDR3 size: 10 residues. In germline, CDR1 is DFQATT, CDR2 SNEGSKA (reference sequence). Written as DNA, the CDR3 is TGCAGTGCTAGCTATGATACGCAGTATTTT. Encoded protein: CSASYDTQYF.

The V and J genes are TRBV5-3 and TRBJ2-4, with D uncertain. TRBV5-3 is designated an ORF whose function remains uncertain. The length of the CDR3 is 15 residues. V was pared by 0 bases and J by 0 bases, with 7 bases between. The CDR3 here is CARSLDGEAKNIQYF. As DNA, the CDR3 is TGTGCCAGAAGCTTGGATGGAGAAGCCAAAAACATTCAGTACTTC.

The chain combines TRBV7-8 with TRBJ1-2; 7 nucleotides line up with TRBD1. Germline CDR1 reads SGHVS; CDR2 reads FQNEAQ. The ends lost 4 bases at V and 8 bases at J; junction bases unmatched: 13. The CDR3 length is 15 residues. The CDR3 DNA reads as TGTGCCAGCAGCTCAGCCCGGGACAGCGGTCGCGGCTACACCTTC. It is translated as CASSSARDSGRGYTF.

The chain is built from TRBV29-1 and TRBJ2-2; D might be TRBD1 (6 bases). CDR1 SQVTM and CDR2 ANQGSEA come from the germline V gene. Trimming cost V 6 bases and J 1 base, with 15 bases left between them. The CDR3 sequence is 15 residues long. The CDR3 region has the DNA TGCAGCGTCCTACAGGGACCCCAGAACACCGGGGAGCTGTTTTTT. This gives the protein CSVLQGPQNTGELFF.

The chain links TRBV9 to TRBJ2-5, with no clear D. V gave up 3 bases and J gave up 1 base, with 13 bases separating them. The CDR3 covers 15 residues. The germline CDR1 and CDR2 sequences are SGDLS and YYNGEE. The CDR3 DNA follows: TGTGCCAGCAGCGCACATGGAGCGCCCCAAGAGACCCAGTACTTC. Translation: CASSAHGAPQETQYF.

Comments on this clone: The same CDR3 also results from other DNA sequences found in this sample. The DNA for the CDR3 is TGTGCCAGCAGCCCCGGACAGGGAGGTGGCTACACCTTC. It encodes CASSPGQGGGYTF. The V call is TRBV7-9, the J call TRBJ1-2; 8 bases line up with TRBD1. Germline V gene sequence: CDR1 SEHNR, CDR2 FQNEAQ (reference sequence). Trimming cost V 5 bases and J 7 bases; bases outside gene matches: 6. This CDR3 has 13 amino acids. Supplemented by reference TRBV7-9 and TRBJ1-2, the full variable domain reads DTGVSQNPRHKITKRGQNVTFRCDPISEHNRLYWYRQTLGQGPEFLTYFQNEAQLEKSRLLSDRFSAERPKGSFSTLEIQRTEQGDSAMYLCASSPGQGGGYTFGSGTRLTVV.